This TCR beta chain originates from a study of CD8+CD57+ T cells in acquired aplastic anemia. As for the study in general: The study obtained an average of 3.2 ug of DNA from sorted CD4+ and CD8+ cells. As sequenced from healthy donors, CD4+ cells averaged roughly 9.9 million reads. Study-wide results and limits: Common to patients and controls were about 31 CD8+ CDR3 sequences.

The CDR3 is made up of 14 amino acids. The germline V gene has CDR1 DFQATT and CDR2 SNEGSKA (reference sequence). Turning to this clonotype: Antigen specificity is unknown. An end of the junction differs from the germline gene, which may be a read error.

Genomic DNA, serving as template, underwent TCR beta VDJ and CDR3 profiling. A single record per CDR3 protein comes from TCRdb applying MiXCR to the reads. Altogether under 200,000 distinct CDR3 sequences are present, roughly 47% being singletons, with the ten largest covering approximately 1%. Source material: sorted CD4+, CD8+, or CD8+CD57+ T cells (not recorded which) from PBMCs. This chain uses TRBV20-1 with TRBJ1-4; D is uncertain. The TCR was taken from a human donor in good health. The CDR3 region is CSARDILTLSSMIF. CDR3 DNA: TGCAGTGCTAGAGATATCCTGACGCTCAGCAGTATGATTTTT.